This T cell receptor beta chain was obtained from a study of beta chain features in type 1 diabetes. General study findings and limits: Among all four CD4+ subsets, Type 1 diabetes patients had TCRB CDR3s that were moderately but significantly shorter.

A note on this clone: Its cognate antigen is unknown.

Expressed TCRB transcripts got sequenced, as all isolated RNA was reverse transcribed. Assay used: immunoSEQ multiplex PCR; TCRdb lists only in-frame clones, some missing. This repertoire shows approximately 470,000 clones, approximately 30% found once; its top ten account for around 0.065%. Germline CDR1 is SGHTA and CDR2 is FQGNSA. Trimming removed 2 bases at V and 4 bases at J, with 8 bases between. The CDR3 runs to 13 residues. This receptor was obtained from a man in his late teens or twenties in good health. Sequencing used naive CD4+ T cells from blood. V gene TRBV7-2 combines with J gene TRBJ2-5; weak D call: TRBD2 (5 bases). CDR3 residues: CASSLSAGETQYF. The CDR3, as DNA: TGTGCCAGCAGCTTATCGGCGGGAGAGACCCAGTACTTC.